This T cell receptor beta chain is drawn from a study of T cells in Graves' hyperthyroidism and ophthalmopathy. Study outcomes and limitations: In the blood, most expanded thyroid clonotypes above 0.001 appeared as well.

Per the germline V gene, CDR1 is LGHDT and CDR2 is YNNKEL (reference sequence). The V end lost 1 base, the J end lost 3 bases, and 10 bases lay between the germline ends. This CDR3 has 14 amino acids. In regard to this clonotype: What it binds is unknown.

TCR beta CDR3 regions were amplified from RNA. The TCR CDR3 first-round RT-PCR relied on the HTBI primer set. TCRdb ran MiXCR on the multiplex PCR reads and lists one entry per CDR3 protein. This sample has around 700,000 distinct CDR3 sequences, with around 19% found just once. The specimen was blood. The TCR sequence derives from a woman between 45 and 65 years old with Graves' hyperthyroidism that later progressed to Graves' ophthalmopathy. This chain connects TRBV3-1 to TRBJ2-7, with TRBD1 as a possible D gene (7 bases). The CDR3 region has the DNA TGTGCCAGCAGCCAAGGGCAGGGGGGCTACGAGCAGTACTTC. Translated: CASSQGQGGYEQYF.